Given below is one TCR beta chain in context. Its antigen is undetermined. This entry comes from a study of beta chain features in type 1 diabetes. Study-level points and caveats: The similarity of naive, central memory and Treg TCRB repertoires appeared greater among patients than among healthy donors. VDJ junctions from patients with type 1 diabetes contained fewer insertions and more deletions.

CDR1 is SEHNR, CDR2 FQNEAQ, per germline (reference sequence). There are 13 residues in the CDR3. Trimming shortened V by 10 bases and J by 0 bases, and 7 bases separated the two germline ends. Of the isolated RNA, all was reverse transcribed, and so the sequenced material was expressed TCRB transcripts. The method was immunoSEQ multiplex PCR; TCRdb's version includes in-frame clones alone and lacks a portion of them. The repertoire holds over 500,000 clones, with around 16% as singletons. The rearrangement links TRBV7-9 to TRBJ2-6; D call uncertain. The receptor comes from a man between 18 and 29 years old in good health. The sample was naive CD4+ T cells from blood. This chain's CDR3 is CAKPVSGANVLTF. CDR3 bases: TGTGCCAAGCCAGTCTCTGGGGCCAACGTCCTGACTTTC.